The entry below describes one T cell receptor (beta chain). The protocol was immunoSEQ multiplex PCR, while the TCRdb copy is restricted to in-frame clones and leaves out a portion. The repertoire includes about 69,000 clones, approximately 94% of them detected once, and over 0.8% sits in the top ten. The V end was cut by 6 bases, the J end by 3 bases, with 11 bases between. Germline assignment: CDR1 LNHDA and CDR2 SQIVND (reference sequence). The CDR3 length is 13 residues. The data stem from a study of cytomegalovirus exposure and HLA in healthy donors. The overall study: A subsequent analysis reported that the 120 or so validation repertoires were produced on the same platform that had also been used for the roughly 670 first-cohort repertoires.

Material: PBMCs. V gene TRBV19 combines with J gene TRBJ1-1, with D maybe TRBD1 (5 bases). This TCR came from a woman between 18 and 29 years old in good health and CMV-seronegative. As DNA, the CDR3 is TGTGCCAGTAGGCAGGCGGGGGACACTGAAGCTTTCTTT. Translated, it gives CASRQAGDTEAFF.